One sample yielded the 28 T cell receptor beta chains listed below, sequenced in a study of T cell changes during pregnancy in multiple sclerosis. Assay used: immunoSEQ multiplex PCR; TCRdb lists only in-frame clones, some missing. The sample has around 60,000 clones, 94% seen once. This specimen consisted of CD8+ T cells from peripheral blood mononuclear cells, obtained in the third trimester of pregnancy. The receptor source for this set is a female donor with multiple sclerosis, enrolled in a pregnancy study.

CDR3 sequence reads: CASSVDGESYEQYF. Written as DNA, the CDR3 is TGTGCCAGCAGCGTAGACGGGGAGAGCTACGAGCAGTACTTC. The V gene is TRBV9, the J gene TRBJ2-7, with D possibly being TRBD2 (5 bases). In germline, CDR1 is SGDLS, CDR2 YYNGEE. The V gene lost 0 bases and the J gene lost 3 bases, with 10 bases spanning the gap. The CDR3 runs to 14 residues.

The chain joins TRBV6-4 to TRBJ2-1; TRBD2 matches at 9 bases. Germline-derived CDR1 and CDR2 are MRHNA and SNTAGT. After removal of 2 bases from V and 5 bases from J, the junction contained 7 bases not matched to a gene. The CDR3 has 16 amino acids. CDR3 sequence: CASSDLAGGADNEQFF. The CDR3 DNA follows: TGTGCCAGCAGTGACCTGGCGGGAGGGGCGGACAATGAGCAGTTCTTC.

CDR3 sequence reads: CASSRFQPGYLQETQYF. The CDR3, as DNA: TGTGCCAGCAGCAGATTTCAACCGGGATACCTCCAAGAGACCCAGTACTTC. The V call is TRBV7-8, the J call TRBJ2-5, with D possibly TRBD2 on 5 matching bases. V was cut by 5 bases and J by 1 base, with 20 bases left in between. CDR1 is SGHVS, CDR2 FQNEAQ, per germline. The CDR3 is made up of 17 amino acids.

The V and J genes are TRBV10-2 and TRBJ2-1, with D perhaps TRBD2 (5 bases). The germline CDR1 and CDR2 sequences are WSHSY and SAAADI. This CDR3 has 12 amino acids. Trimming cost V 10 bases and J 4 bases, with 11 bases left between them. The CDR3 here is CATGAVYNEQFF. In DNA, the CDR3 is TGCGCCACCGGAGCGGTGTACAATGAGCAGTTCTTC.

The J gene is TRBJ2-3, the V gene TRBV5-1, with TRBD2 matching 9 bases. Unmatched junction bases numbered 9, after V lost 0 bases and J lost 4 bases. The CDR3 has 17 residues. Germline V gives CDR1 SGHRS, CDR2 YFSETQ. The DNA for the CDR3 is TGCGCCAGCAGCTTGGTCTACGCGGGAGGGGGGGCAGATACGCAGTATTTT. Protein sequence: CASSLVYAGGGADTQYF.

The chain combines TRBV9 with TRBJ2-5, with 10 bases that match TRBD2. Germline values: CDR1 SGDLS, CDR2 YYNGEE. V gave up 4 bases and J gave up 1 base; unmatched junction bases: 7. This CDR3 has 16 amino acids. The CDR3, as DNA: TGTGCCAGCAGCTCCGGACTAGCGGCGTCCCAAGAGACCCAGTACTTC. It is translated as CASSSGLAASQETQYF.

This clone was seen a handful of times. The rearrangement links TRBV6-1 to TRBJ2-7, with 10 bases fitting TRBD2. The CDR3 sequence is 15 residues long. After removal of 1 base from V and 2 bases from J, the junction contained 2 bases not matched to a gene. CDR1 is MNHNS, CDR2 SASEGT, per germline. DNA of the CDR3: TGTGCCAGCAGTGAAGAAGCGGGAGGGGCCTACGAGCAGTACTTC. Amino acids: CASSEEAGGAYEQYF.

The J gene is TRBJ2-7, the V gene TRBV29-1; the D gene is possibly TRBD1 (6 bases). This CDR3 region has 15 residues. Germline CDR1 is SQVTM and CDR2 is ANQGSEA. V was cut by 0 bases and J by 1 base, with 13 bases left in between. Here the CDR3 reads CSVEEADRKSYEQYF. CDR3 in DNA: TGCAGCGTTGAAGAAGCGGACAGAAAATCCTACGAGCAGTACTTC.

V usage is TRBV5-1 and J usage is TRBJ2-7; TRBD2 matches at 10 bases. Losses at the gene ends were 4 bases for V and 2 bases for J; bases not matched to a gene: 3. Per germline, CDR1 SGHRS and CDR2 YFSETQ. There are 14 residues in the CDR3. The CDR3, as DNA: TGCGCCAGCAGCCCTAGCGGGAGAACCTACGAGCAGTACTTC. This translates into CASSPSGRTYEQYF. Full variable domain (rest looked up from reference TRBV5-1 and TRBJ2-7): KAGVTQTPRYLIKTRGQQVTLSCSPISGHRSVSWYQQTPGQGLQFLFEYFSETQRNKGNFPGRFSGRQFSNSRSEMNVSTLELGDSALYLCASSPSGRTYEQYFGPGTRLTVT.

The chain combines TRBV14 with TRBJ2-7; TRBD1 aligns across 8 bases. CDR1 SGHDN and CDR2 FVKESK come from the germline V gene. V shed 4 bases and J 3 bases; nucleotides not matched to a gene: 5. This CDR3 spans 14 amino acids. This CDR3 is CASSRTGTGYEQYF. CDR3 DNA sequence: TGTGCCAGCAGCCGAACCGGGACAGGCTACGAGCAGTACTTC.

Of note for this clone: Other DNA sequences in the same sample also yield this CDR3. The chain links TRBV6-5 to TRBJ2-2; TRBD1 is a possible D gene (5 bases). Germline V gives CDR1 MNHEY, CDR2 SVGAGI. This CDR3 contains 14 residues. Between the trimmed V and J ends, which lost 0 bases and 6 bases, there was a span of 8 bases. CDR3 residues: CASSYSQGAGELFF. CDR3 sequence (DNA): TGTGCCAGCAGTTACTCCCAAGGGGCCGGGGAGCTGTTTTTT.

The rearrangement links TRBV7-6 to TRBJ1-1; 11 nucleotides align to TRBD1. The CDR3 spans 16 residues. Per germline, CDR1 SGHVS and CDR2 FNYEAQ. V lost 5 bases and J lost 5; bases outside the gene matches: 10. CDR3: CASSLRTGGAGTEAFF. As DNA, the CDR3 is TGTGCCAGCAGCCTCCGGACAGGGGGCGCGGGAACTGAAGCTTTCTTT.

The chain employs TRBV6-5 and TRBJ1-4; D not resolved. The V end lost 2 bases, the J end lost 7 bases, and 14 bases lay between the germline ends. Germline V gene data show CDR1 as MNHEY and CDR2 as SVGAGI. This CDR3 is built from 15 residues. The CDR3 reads CASSYRQAVREKLFF. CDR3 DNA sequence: TGTGCCAGCAGTTACAGGCAGGCCGTACGTGAAAAACTGTTTTTT.

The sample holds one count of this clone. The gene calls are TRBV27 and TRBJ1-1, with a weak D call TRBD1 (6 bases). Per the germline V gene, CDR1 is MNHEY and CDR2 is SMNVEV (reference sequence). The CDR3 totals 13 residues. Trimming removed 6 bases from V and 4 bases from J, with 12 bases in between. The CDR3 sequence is CASSAGVGTEAFF. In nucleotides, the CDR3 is TGTGCCAGCAGCGCAGGGGTTGGCACTGAAGCTTTCTTT.

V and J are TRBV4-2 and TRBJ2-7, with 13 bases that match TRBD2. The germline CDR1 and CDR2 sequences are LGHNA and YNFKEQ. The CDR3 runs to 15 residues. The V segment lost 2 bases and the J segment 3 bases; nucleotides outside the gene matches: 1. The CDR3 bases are TGTGCCAGCAGCCAACGACTAGCGGGAGGCTACGAGCAGTACTTC. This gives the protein CASSQRLAGGYEQYF.

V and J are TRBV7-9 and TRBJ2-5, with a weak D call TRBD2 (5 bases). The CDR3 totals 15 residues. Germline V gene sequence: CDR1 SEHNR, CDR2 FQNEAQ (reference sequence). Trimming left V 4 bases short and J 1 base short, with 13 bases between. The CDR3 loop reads CASSSPLAVQETQYF. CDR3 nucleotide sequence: TGTGCCAGCAGCTCTCCTCTAGCTGTCCAAGAGACCCAGTACTTC.

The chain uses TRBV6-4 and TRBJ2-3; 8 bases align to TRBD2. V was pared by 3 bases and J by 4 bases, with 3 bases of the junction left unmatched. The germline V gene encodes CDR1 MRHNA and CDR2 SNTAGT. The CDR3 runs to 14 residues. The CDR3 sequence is CASSESSGSDTQYF. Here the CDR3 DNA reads TGTGCCAGCAGTGAGTCTAGCGGGTCAGATACGCAGTATTTT.

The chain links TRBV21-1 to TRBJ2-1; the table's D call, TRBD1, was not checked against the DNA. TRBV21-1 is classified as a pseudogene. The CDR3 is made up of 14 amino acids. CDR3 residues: CASLRDRGNNEQFF. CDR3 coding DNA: TGTGCCAGCCTCCGGGACAGGGGCAACAATGAGCAGTTCTTC.

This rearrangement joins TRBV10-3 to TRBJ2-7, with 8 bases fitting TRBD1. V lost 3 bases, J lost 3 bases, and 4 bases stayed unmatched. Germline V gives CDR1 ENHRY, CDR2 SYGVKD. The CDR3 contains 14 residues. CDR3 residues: CAISDPDRDYEQYF. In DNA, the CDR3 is TGTGCCATCAGTGATCCGGACAGGGACTACGAGCAGTACTTC.

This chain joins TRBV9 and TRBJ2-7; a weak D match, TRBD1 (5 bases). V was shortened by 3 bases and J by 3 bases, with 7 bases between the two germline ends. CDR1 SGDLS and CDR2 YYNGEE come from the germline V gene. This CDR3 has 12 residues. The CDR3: CASSGDSYEQYF. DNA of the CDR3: TGTGCCAGCAGCGGTGACAGCTACGAGCAGTACTTC.

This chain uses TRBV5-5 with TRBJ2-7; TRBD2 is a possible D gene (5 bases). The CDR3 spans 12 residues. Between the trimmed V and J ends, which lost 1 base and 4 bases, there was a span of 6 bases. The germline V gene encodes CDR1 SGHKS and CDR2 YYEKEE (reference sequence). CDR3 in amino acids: CASSLTGYEQYF. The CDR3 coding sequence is TGTGCCAGCAGCTTGACGGGATACGAGCAGTACTTC.

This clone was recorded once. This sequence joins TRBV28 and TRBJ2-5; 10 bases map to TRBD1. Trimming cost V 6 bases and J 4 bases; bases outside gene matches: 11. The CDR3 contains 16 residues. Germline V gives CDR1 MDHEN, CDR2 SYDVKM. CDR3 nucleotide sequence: TGTGCCAGCAGCCGAAGGGACAGGGGAAAGATAGAGACCCAGTACTTC. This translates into CASSRRDRGKIETQYF.

The DNA of the CDR3 is TGCGCCAGCAGCCAACCACTTGGGGCCAACGTCCTGACTTTC. Its protein is CASSQPLGANVLTF. The chain combines TRBV4-1 with TRBJ2-6; D is uncertain. CDR3 length: 14 residues. V shed 2 bases and J shed 3 bases, with 5 bases lying between them. Germline V gene lookup returns CDR1 MGHRA and CDR2 YSYEKL.

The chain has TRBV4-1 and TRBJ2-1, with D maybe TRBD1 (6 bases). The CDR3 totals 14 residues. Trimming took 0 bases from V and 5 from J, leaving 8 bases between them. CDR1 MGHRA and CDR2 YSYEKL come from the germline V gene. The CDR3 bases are TGCGCCAGCAGCCAAGAGGGGGCAGACAATGAGCAGTTCTTC. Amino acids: CASSQEGADNEQFF.

The chain's CDR3 is CASNKVGTGDLEQYF. The DNA for the CDR3 is TGTGCCAGCAATAAGGTCGGGACAGGGGATCTCGAGCAGTACTTC. The chain couples TRBV27 to TRBJ2-7; 10 bases line up with TRBD1. The CDR3 extends over 15 amino acids. Germline trimming cut 7 bases from V and 6 bases from J; bases unmatched to any gene: 12. Germline CDR1 is MNHEY and CDR2 is SMNVEV (reference sequence).

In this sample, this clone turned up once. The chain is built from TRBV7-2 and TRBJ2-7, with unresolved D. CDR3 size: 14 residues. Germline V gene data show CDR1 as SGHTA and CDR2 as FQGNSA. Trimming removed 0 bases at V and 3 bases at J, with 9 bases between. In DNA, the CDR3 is TGTGCCAGCAGCTTAGCGCTTGGCCACTACGAGCAGTACTTC. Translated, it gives CASSLALGHYEQYF.

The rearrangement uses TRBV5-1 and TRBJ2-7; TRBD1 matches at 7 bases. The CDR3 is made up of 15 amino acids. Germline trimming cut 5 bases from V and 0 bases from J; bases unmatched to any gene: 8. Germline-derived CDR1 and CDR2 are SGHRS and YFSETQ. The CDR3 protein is CASSLDRAISYEQYF. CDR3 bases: TGCGCCAGCAGTCTAGACAGGGCGATCTCCTACGAGCAGTACTTC.

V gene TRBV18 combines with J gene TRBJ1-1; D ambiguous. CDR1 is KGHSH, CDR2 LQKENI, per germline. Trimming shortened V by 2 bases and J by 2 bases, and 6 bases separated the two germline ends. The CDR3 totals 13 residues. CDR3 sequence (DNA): TGTGCCAGCTCACCAGAGAGTAACACTGAAGCTTTCTTT. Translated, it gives CASSPESNTEAFF.